This passage covers 23 T cell receptor beta chains from one sample sequenced in a study of circulating and synovial CD4+ cells in juvenile arthritis. The data were produced by immunoSEQ multiplex PCR, yet TCRdb's version contains in-frame clones alone and is incomplete. The table has some 30,000 clones, around 93% seen once. The sequenced material came from CD4+ T cells from blood. The receptors were gathered from a human donor with juvenile idiopathic arthritis.

The chain employs TRBV7-2 and TRBJ2-6, with TRBD1 matching 7 bases. CDR3 size: 14 residues. J gave up 9 bases and V 5 bases, and 7 bases lay outside the gene matches. The germline gives CDR1 SGHTA, CDR2 FQGNSA. The CDR3 coding sequence is TGTGCCAGCAGCCCCGACAGGGCGGGCAACGTCCTGACTTTC. Its translation: CASSPDRAGNVLTF.

The chain uses TRBV6-5 and TRBJ2-3, with D tentatively TRBD2 (6 bases). Germline assignment: CDR1 MNHEY and CDR2 SVGAGI. The V and J ends lost 2 bases and 2 bases respectively, with 11 bases between them. The CDR3 has 15 amino acids. CDR3 DNA sequence: TGTGCCAGCAGTTACCTGGGACTTACCACAGATACGCAGTATTTT. The encoded protein is CASSYLGLTTDTQYF.

The V gene is TRBV6-1, the J gene TRBJ1-2, with 7 bases identical to TRBD1. The V and J ends lost 6 bases and 4 bases, in that order; junction bases with no gene match: 8. CDR3 length equals 14 residues. Germline V lookup: CDR1 MNHNS, CDR2 SASEGT. The CDR3 DNA follows: TGTGCCAGCAGGGTGACAGGGAAGCTCTATGGCTACACCTTC. This encodes CASRVTGKLYGYTF.

V usage is TRBV5-6 and J usage is TRBJ1-6; possible D gene TRBD1, 5 bases. This CDR3 spans 17 amino acids. Looked up from germline, CDR1 is SGHDT and CDR2 is YYEEEE. V was shortened by 3 bases and J by 5 bases, with 18 bases between the two germline ends. The CDR3 region is CASSWGGGRKNNSPLHF. Here the CDR3 DNA reads TGTGCCAGCAGCTGGGGGGGAGGGCGGAAAAATAATTCACCCCTCCACTTT. Based on the CDR3 plus reference TRBV5-6 and TRBJ1-6, the full variable domain is DAGVTQSPTHLIKTRGQQVTLRCSPKSGHDTVSWYQQALGQGPQFIFQYYEEEERQRGNFPDRFSGHQFPNYSSELNVNALLLGDSALYLCASSWGGGRKNNSPLHFGNGTRLTVT.

J is TRBJ1-5 and V is TRBV27, with D possibly being TRBD1 (6 bases). The CDR3 is 15 amino acids. The germline CDR1 and CDR2 sequences are MNHEY and SMNVEV (reference sequence). Trimming removed 1 base from V and 4 bases from J, with 11 bases in between. CDR3 protein: CASSLWGLENQPQHF. CDR3 nucleotide sequence: TGTGCCAGCAGTTTATGGGGGCTGGAGAATCAGCCCCAGCATTTT.

The chain recombines TRBV27 with TRBJ2-1; D possibly corresponds to TRBD2 (5 bases). Germline V gene sequence: CDR1 MNHEY, CDR2 SMNVEV (reference sequence). V was trimmed by 6 bases and J by 2 bases, leaving 14 bases between them. This CDR3 spans 15 amino acids. In DNA, the CDR3 is TGTGCCAGCAGAGGTCCTAGGAGGACCTACAATGAGCAGTTCTTC. This codes for CASRGPRRTYNEQFF.

The DNA for the CDR3 is TGTGCCAGCAGCTTATCCCGGGACAGGGGTAACACCGGGGAGCTGTTTTTT. It encodes CASSLSRDRGNTGELFF. V is TRBV7-8 and J is TRBJ2-2, with 10 bases matching TRBD1. The CDR3 runs 17 residues. V shed 2 bases, J shed 2 bases, and the junction held 5 bases outside the gene matches. Germline V CDR1 and CDR2: SGHVS, FQNEAQ.

The chain joins TRBV27 to TRBJ1-2; D is perhaps TRBD1 (6 bases). V was shortened by 8 bases and J by 7 bases, with 17 bases between the two germline ends. Germline loops: CDR1 MNHEY, CDR2 SMNVEV (reference sequence). This CDR3 has 13 amino acids. The CDR3 spells CASGIRGGGGYTF. In nucleotides, the CDR3 is TGTGCCAGCGGTATAAGAGGGGGGGGTGGCTACACCTTC.

This clone has just a few counts. CDR3 nucleotides: TGTGCCTGGAGCTGGTCCGGGACAGGGGACTATGGCTACACCTTC. Translation gives CAWSWSGTGDYGYTF. The J gene is TRBJ1-2, the V gene TRBV30; 10 positions match TRBD1. Germline V gives CDR1 GTSNPN, CDR2 SVGIG (reference sequence). The CDR3 is 15 amino acids. V shed 3 bases, J shed 3 bases, and the junction held 7 bases outside the gene matches.

This sequence joins TRBV19 and TRBJ1-1; 10 bases fit TRBD1. V lost 3 bases, J lost 10 bases, and 11 bases stayed unmatched. Germline lookup yields CDR1 LNHDA and CDR2 SQIVND (reference sequence). The CDR3 runs 15 residues. This CDR3 is CASSMEGQGVWRAFF. The CDR3 bases are TGTGCCAGTAGTATGGAAGGACAGGGGGTCTGGAGAGCTTTCTTT.

The J gene is TRBJ2-2, the V gene TRBV7-9; 10 bases fit TRBD2. V was clipped by 5 bases and J by 5 bases; unmatched bases: 14. CDR3 length: 18 residues. The V gene's germline CDR1 is SEHNR and CDR2 FQNEAQ (reference sequence). This chain's CDR3 is CASSPLFGASGSTGELFF. CDR3 DNA sequence: TGTGCCAGCAGCCCCCTCTTCGGGGCTAGCGGGAGTACCGGGGAGCTGTTTTTT.

This clone was detected once. The chain recombines TRBV5-4 with TRBJ2-3; maybe TRBD2 (5 bases). This CDR3 region has 15 residues. V lost 2 bases and J 5 bases, leaving 15 bases between the germline ends. Germline V lookup: CDR1 SGHNT, CDR2 YYREEE (reference sequence). The CDR3 DNA reads as TGTGCCAGCAGCTTACCGGGCCCCGGGGAAGATACGCAGTATTTT. This gives the protein CASSLPGPGEDTQYF. The full variable domain, with the rest looked up from reference TRBV5-4 and TRBJ2-3, is ETGVTQSPTHLIKTRGQQVTLRCSSQSGHNTVSWYQQALGQGPQFIFQYYREEENGRGNFPPRFSGLQFPNYSSELNVNALELDDSALYLCASSLPGPGEDTQYFGPGTRLTVL.

The chain carries TRBV19 and TRBJ1-5; D is ambiguous. The germline gives CDR1 LNHDA, CDR2 SQIVND (reference sequence). The CDR3 has 18 amino acids. The V and J ends lost 3 bases and 0 bases respectively, with 18 bases between them. CDR3 coding DNA: TGTGCCAGTAGTATTGCGGGTATCCTGGATTATAGCAATCAGCCCCAGCATTTT. Its protein is CASSIAGILDYSNQPQHF.

The chain recombines TRBV6-4 with TRBJ2-7, with TRBD2 matching over 12 bases. The ends lost 6 bases at V and 6 bases at J; junction bases unmatched: 9. The CDR3 covers 15 residues. The germline gives CDR1 MRHNA, CDR2 SNTAGT. DNA for the CDR3: TGTGCCAGCAGCCCTAGCGGGAGGGGAAGGAGCGAGCAGTACTTC. Amino acid sequence: CASSPSGRGRSEQYF.

In DNA form, the CDR3 reads TGCGCCAGCAGCTTGGCTCCAGGGGGAATGAACACTGAAGCTTTCTTT. As protein: CASSLAPGGMNTEAFF. V is TRBV5-1 and J is TRBJ1-1, with TRBD1 matching over 7 bases. The CDR3 spans 16 residues. CDR1 SGHRS and CDR2 YFSETQ come from the germline V gene. Trimming removed 0 bases from V and 0 bases from J; junction bases left unmatched: 5.

The chain links TRBV13 to TRBJ2-1, with TRBD2 matching 9 bases. This CDR3 region has 16 residues. The germline CDR1 and CDR2 sequences are PRHDT and FYEKMQ (reference sequence). The trim removed 4 bases at V and 7 bases at J, leaving 11 bases unmatched. CDR3 loop: CASSSGTSWVLNEQFF. The CDR3, as DNA: TGTGCCAGCAGCTCCGGGACTAGCTGGGTTTTGAATGAGCAGTTCTTC.

The chain joins TRBV5-1 to TRBJ1-1; 8 bases are a match to TRBD1. The CDR3 sequence is 15 residues long. J gave up 4 bases and V 4 bases, and 9 bases lay outside the gene matches. Germline loops: CDR1 SGHRS, CDR2 YFSETQ. CDR3 coding DNA: TGCGCCAGCAGCCCCTCGGCAGGGGGCGTCACTGAAGCTTTCTTT. Its protein is CASSPSAGGVTEAFF.

The CDR3 protein is CASSFRDRDKRWAEAFF. CDR3 DNA: TGCGCCAGCAGCTTCAGGGACAGGGACAAACGATGGGCTGAAGCTTTCTTT. The genes are TRBV5-1 and TRBJ1-1; 9 nucleotides agree with TRBD1. Germline-derived CDR1 and CDR2 are SGHRS and YFSETQ. Trimming at V came to 2 bases and at J to 6 bases, leaving 14 bases not matched to a gene. The CDR3 loop spans 17 amino acids.

The chain uses TRBV18 and TRBJ2-7, with D uncertain. CDR3 size: 15 residues. The germline CDR1 and CDR2 sequences are KGHSH and LQKENI. Trimming took off 0 bases at V and 1 base at J, with 10 bases between the two ends. The DNA of the CDR3 is TGTGCCAGCTCACCACCGGAATACAGTTCCTACGAGCAGTACTTC. This encodes CASSPPEYSSYEQYF.

J is TRBJ2-5 and V is TRBV27; 9 bases align to TRBD1. CDR1 MNHEY and CDR2 SMNVEV come from the germline V gene (reference sequence). Trimming cost V 6 bases and J 9 bases; bases outside gene matches: 8. There are 13 residues in the CDR3. The CDR3 DNA reads TGTGCCAGCAGCTGGACAGGGGAGGGGGCCCAGTACTTC. Its translation: CASSWTGEGAQYF.

The chain recombines TRBV6-5 with TRBJ2-3; unclear D gene. Germline lookup yields CDR1 MNHEY and CDR2 SVGAGI. Trimming stripped 6 bases from V and 0 bases from J, with 13 bases between. There are 15 residues in the CDR3. This chain's CDR3 is CASRRLAASTDTQYF. The CDR3 region has the DNA TGTGCCAGCAGAAGACTGGCGGCAAGCACAGATACGCAGTATTTT.

The chain employs TRBV6-5 and TRBJ1-2, with D tentatively TRBD1 (6 bases). Per the germline V gene, CDR1 is MNHEY and CDR2 is SVGAGI. CDR3 length: 14 amino acids. The V gene lost 2 bases and the J gene lost 4 bases, with 11 bases spanning the gap. This CDR3 reads CASSYTRGSYGYTF. The CDR3 DNA reads as TGTGCCAGCAGTTACACCAGGGGTAGCTATGGCTACACCTTC.

The chain links TRBV4-1 to TRBJ1-1; possibly TRBD1 for D (5 bases). Trimming took 2 bases from V and 0 from J, leaving 13 bases between them. The germline CDR1 and CDR2 sequences are MGHRA and YSYEKL. This CDR3 spans 16 amino acids. CDR3 nucleotides: TGCGCCAGCAGCCAAAGGGACGGGGACTTGAACACTGAAGCTTTCTTT. This encodes CASSQRDGDLNTEAFF.